These 26 T cell receptor beta chains came from one sample sequenced in a study of cytomegalovirus exposure and HLA in healthy donors. The protocol was immunoSEQ multiplex PCR, while the TCRdb copy is restricted to in-frame clones and leaves out a portion. Among some 140,000 clones listed, about 83% were seen once. Specimen: PBMCs. Receptor source: a woman aged 25 to 39 in good health and CMV-seronegative.

The chain couples TRBV30 to TRBJ2-5; 14 bases line up with TRBD2. V lost 4 bases and J lost 9; bases outside the gene matches: 13. The CDR3 is 16 residues long. Looked up from germline, CDR1 is GTSNPN and CDR2 is SVGIG (reference sequence). CDR3 loop: CAWTGLAGGGPRAQYF. DNA of the CDR3: TGTGCCTGGACTGGACTAGCGGGGGGAGGCCCACGGGCCCAGTACTTC.

This chain links TRBV4-3 with TRBJ1-6; D is undetermined. CDR3 length: 16 amino acids. V lost 0 bases to trimming and J lost 7 bases, with 13 bases between them. CDR1 LGHNA and CDR2 YSLEER come from the germline V gene. The CDR3 nucleotides are TGCGCCAGCAGCCAAGATCGCAGTTGGAGAAATTCACCCCTCCACTTT. It encodes CASSQDRSWRNSPLHF.

Only a few counts were recorded for this clone. This rearrangement joins TRBV11-1 to TRBJ2-5, with 8 bases matching TRBD2. Germline-derived CDR1 and CDR2 are SGHAT and FQDESV (reference sequence). J lost 0 bases, V lost 2 bases, and 5 bases had no gene match. The CDR3 length is 16 residues. CDR3 nucleotides: TGTGCCAGCAGCTTACGGGGGGGAGTCCACCAAGAGACCCAGTACTTC. Protein product: CASSLRGGVHQETQYF.

The V and J genes are TRBV6-6 and TRBJ1-1, with a possible D match to TRBD1 (5 bases). The CDR3 contains 13 residues. V lost 7 bases and J lost 4, with 13 bases in between. Germline values: CDR1 MNHNY, CDR2 SVGAGI (reference sequence). The CDR3 sequence is CASTKTVGTEAFF. DNA for the CDR3: TGTGCCAGCACCAAGACAGTGGGCACTGAAGCTTTCTTT.

This clone appeared a few times. The CDR3 bases are TGTGCCAGCAGCTTAGAGGGGTGGGAATGGTACACTGAAGCTTTCTTT. Its protein product is CASSLEGWEWYTEAFF. This chain joins TRBV7-7 and TRBJ1-1; maybe TRBD1 (5 bases). V lost 1 base to trimming and J lost 3 bases, with 15 bases between them. This CDR3 region has 16 residues. Germline V lookup: CDR1 SSHAT, CDR2 FNYEAQ (reference sequence).

As for this clone: At the DNA level, this CDR3 is encoded by other sequences in the same sample as well. The rearrangement uses TRBV2 and TRBJ2-7; D is uncertain. The germline gives CDR1 SNHLY, CDR2 FYNNEI. The CDR3 runs to 11 residues. Between the trimmed V and J ends, which lost 5 bases and 3 bases, there was a span of 5 bases. The CDR3 DNA reads as TGTGCCAGCAGTTACAGCTACGAGCAGTACTTC. It is translated as CASSYSYEQYF.

The chain couples TRBV18 to TRBJ2-7; TRBD2 might be the D (7 bases). The germline V gene has CDR1 KGHSH and CDR2 LQKENI. The V and J ends lost 3 bases and 5 bases respectively, with 20 bases between them. The CDR3 is 16 amino acids. CDR3 region: CASSPGGGGRRDEQYF. The CDR3 bases are TGTGCCAGCTCACCTGGGGGGGGCGGCCGAAGGGACGAGCAGTACTTC. Using reference TRBV18 and TRBJ2-7 for the parts outside the CDR3, the full variable domain is NAGVMQNPRHLVRRRGQEARLRCSPMKGHSHVYWYRQLPEEGLKFMVYLQKENIIDESGMPKERFSAEFPKEGPSILRIQQVVRGDSAAYFCASSPGGGGRRDEQYFGPGTRLTVT.

This chain joins TRBV2 and TRBJ1-3; no reliable D call. This CDR3 spans 13 amino acids. With 2 bases removed from V and 4 bases from J, the gap between germline ends came to 6 bases. Germline V gene data show CDR1 as SNHLY and CDR2 as FYNNEI. In DNA form, the CDR3 reads TGTGCCAGCAGTGAAAACACCGGAAACACCATATATTTT. It translates to CASSENTGNTIYF.

This chain links TRBV27 with TRBJ1-1, with a weak D call TRBD1 (5 bases). Looked up from germline, CDR1 is MNHEY and CDR2 is SMNVEV (reference sequence). V was shortened by 0 bases and J by 1 base, with 6 bases between the two germline ends. This CDR3 has 14 amino acids. The CDR3 sequence: CASSLSGRNTEAFF. CDR3 coding DNA: TGTGCCAGCAGTTTATCGGGGCGGAACACTGAAGCTTTCTTT.

The chain joins TRBV5-6 to TRBJ2-3, with TRBD2 identical over 11 bases. The CDR3 sequence is 15 residues long. Germline V gene sequence: CDR1 SGHDT, CDR2 YYEEEE. J was trimmed by 2 bases and V by 2 bases; bases with no gene match: 1. The CDR3: CASSFSGGATDTQYF. CDR3 nucleotide sequence: TGTGCCAGCAGCTTTAGCGGGGGGGCCACAGATACGCAGTATTTT.

This chain joins TRBV19 and TRBJ1-5, with D perhaps matching TRBD1 (6 bases). CDR1 LNHDA and CDR2 SQIVND come from the germline V gene (reference sequence). The CDR3 has 14 residues. With 5 bases removed from V and 1 base from J, the gap between germline ends came to 9 bases. Written as DNA, the CDR3 is TGTGCCAGTAGTTACAGGGAGAGCAATCAGCCCCAGCATTTT. This translates into CASSYRESNQPQHF.

The V and J genes are TRBV6-5 and TRBJ1-4; D ambiguous. Germline CDR1 reads MNHEY; CDR2 reads SVGAGI. This CDR3 has 13 residues. Trimming pared 3 bases from V and 6 bases from J, leaving 8 bases between. CDR3 nucleotides: TGTGCCAGCAGTTATTCGAGCCATGAAAAACTGTTTTTT. It translates to CASSYSSHEKLFF.

This clone was picked up one time. J is TRBJ1-2 and V is TRBV18, with 9 bases aligning to TRBD1. The CDR3 is 14 amino acids. Germline lookup yields CDR1 KGHSH and CDR2 LQKENI. J gave up 6 bases and V 2 bases, and 4 bases lay outside the gene matches. The CDR3 here is CASSPTGGADGYTF. The CDR3 DNA is TGTGCCAGCTCACCAACAGGGGGCGCGGATGGCTACACCTTC.

This clone has more than one count but fewer than ten. This chain connects TRBV2 to TRBJ1-2; 7 bases line up with TRBD1. The V gene's germline CDR1 is SNHLY and CDR2 FYNNEI. The ends lost 6 bases at V and 1 base at J; junction bases unmatched: 2. This CDR3 is 13 amino acids long. The CDR3 protein is CASSGQVNYGYTF. CDR3 coding DNA: TGTGCCAGCAGCGGACAGGTTAACTATGGCTACACCTTC.

The chain carries TRBV11-2 and TRBJ1-4; 8 nucleotides align to TRBD1. Germline CDR1 and CDR2: SGHAT and FQNNGV. This CDR3 is built from 13 residues. The ends lost 4 bases at V and 8 bases at J; junction bases unmatched: 3. The CDR3, as DNA: TGTGCCAGCAGCTATGGACAGGGAGAAAAACTGTTTTTT. This sequence encodes CASSYGQGEKLFF.

V usage is TRBV14 and J usage is TRBJ2-3; the match to TRBD2 covers 13 bases. This CDR3 is built from 18 residues. Germline loops: CDR1 SGHDN, CDR2 FVKESK. V dropped 4 bases and J dropped 0; count of bases not matched to a gene: 7. The CDR3 sequence is CASSPPGLAGISTDTQYF. CDR3 in DNA: TGTGCCAGCAGCCCGCCGGGACTAGCGGGGATTAGCACAGATACGCAGTATTTT.

CDR3 in amino acids: CSARDEGVLFF. The DNA for the CDR3 is TGCAGTGCTAGAGATGAAGGGGTATTGTTTTTT. The chain has TRBV20-1 and TRBJ1-4, with a tentative D call TRBD1 (5 bases). Germline assignment: CDR1 DFQATT and CDR2 SNEGSKA (reference sequence). The V and J ends lost 0 bases and 15 bases respectively, with 11 bases between them. The CDR3 sequence is 11 residues long.

The chain links TRBV10-1 to TRBJ2-5, with D maybe TRBD2 (6 bases). V dropped 2 bases and J dropped 7 bases, with 11 bases sitting between them. Per the germline V gene, CDR1 is WNHNN and CDR2 is SYGVQD (reference sequence). CDR3 length: 13 amino acids. The CDR3 bases are TGCGCCAGCAGTGAGGGTCCCGGGGGGACCCAGTACTTC. It encodes CASSEGPGGTQYF.

This chain uses TRBV7-2 with TRBJ1-1; D is undetermined. This CDR3 has 15 amino acids. Germline-derived CDR1 and CDR2 are SGHTA and FQGNSA. Trimming removed 1 base from V and 6 bases from J, with 15 bases in between. The CDR3 loop is CASSLVEGRTPEAFF. CDR3 DNA: TGTGCCAGCAGCTTAGTGGAGGGAAGGACGCCTGAAGCTTTCTTT. The variable domain in full, completed from reference TRBV7-2 and TRBJ1-1, reads GAGVSQSPSNKVTEKGKDVELRCDPISGHTALYWYRQSLGQGLEFLIYFQGNSAPDKSGLPSDRFSAERTGGSVSTLTIQRTQQEDSAVYLCASSLVEGRTPEAFFGQGTRLTVV.

V usage is TRBV27 and J usage is TRBJ1-4; possibly TRBD1 for D (5 bases). This CDR3 has 15 amino acids. V lost 3 bases and J 3 bases, leaving 11 bases between the germline ends. Per germline, CDR1 MNHEY and CDR2 SMNVEV (reference sequence). The CDR3, as DNA: TGTGCCAGCAGTTTCATGTGGGGGGCTAATGAAAAACTGTTTTTT. Translated, it gives CASSFMWGANEKLFF.

The chain has TRBV6-1 and TRBJ2-5; D is unresolved. Germline V gene lookup returns CDR1 MNHNS and CDR2 SASEGT. Trimming shortened V by 6 bases and J by 1 base, and 3 bases separated the two germline ends. The CDR3 covers 11 residues. Here the CDR3 reads CASRAQETQYF. The DNA of the CDR3 is TGTGCCAGCAGAGCCCAAGAGACCCAGTACTTC.

This chain joins TRBV29-1 and TRBJ2-3; 9 nucleotides align to TRBD2. CDR3 length: 14 amino acids. CDR1 is SQVTM, CDR2 ANQGSEA, per germline. The V segment lost 7 bases and the J segment 0 bases; nucleotides outside the gene matches: 5. For the CDR3, the DNA is TGCAGCGACCGACTAGCGGCTAGCACAGATACGCAGTATTTT. The encoded protein is CSDRLAASTDTQYF.

The chain combines TRBV2 with TRBJ1-1; 8 bases align to TRBD1. Germline V gene lookup returns CDR1 SNHLY and CDR2 FYNNEI. Unmatched junction bases numbered 2, after V lost 7 bases and J lost 4 bases. This CDR3 is 12 amino acids long. The CDR3: CASNGQGTEAFF. The CDR3 nucleotides read TGTGCCAGCAATGGACAGGGCACTGAAGCTTTCTTT.

V gene TRBV29-1 combines with J gene TRBJ2-7; 8 bases agree with TRBD1. CDR1 and CDR2 from the germline V gene are SQVTM and ANQGSEA. This CDR3 comprises 14 residues. The V gene end was trimmed by 4 bases and the J gene end by 6 bases; junction bases not matched to a gene: 11. The CDR3 DNA sequence: TGCAGCGTTGTTCCGGGGACAGGTGTTTCCGAGCAGTACTTC. Encoded protein: CSVVPGTGVSEQYF.

This chain connects TRBV6-1 to TRBJ2-7; 8 bases align to TRBD1. The CDR3 runs to 14 residues. CDR1 MNHNS and CDR2 SASEGT come from the germline V gene. J was trimmed by 6 bases and V by 2 bases; bases with no gene match: 6. The CDR3 loop reads CASSEFQGATEQYF. DNA for the CDR3: TGTGCCAGCAGTGAATTCCAGGGGGCAACCGAGCAGTACTTC.

CDR3 sequence (DNA): TGCGCCAGCACAATAGCGGGGTGGGGCAATGAGCAGTTCTTC. Its translation: CASTIAGWGNEQFF. The genes are TRBV5-1 and TRBJ2-1, with 8 positions matching TRBD2. The CDR3 runs 14 residues. With 6 bases clipped from V and 6 bases from J, the junction kept 8 bases outside the gene matches. Germline V lookup: CDR1 SGHRS, CDR2 YFSETQ.